This T cell receptor (beta chain) is from a study of radiotherapy plus CTLA-4 blockade in lung cancer. Sequencing used immunoSEQ multiplex PCR; TCRdb keeps in-frame clones, though not all of them. The sample has approximately 78,000 clones; around 80% are singletons. Chemo-refractory metastatic non-small-cell lung cancer patients received focal radiation with ipilimumab CTLA-4 blockade. The length of the CDR3 is 15 residues. The V and J ends lost 2 bases and 5 bases respectively, with 17 bases between them. Germline V gene lookup returns CDR1 SGDLS and CDR2 YYNGEE. The chain links TRBV9 to TRBJ2-7, with D possibly being TRBD1 (5 bases). This TCR came from a human donor with non-small cell lung cancer who had a complete response to radiotherapy plus ipilimumab. The specimen was peripheral blood, collected from a patient treated with radiotherapy plus ipilimumab. The CDR3 loop reads CASSVSGSLGDEQYV. In DNA, the CDR3 is TGTGCCAGCAGCGTCTCCGGGTCTCTAGGGGACGAGCAGTACGTC.